Listed here is a single T cell receptor (beta chain). Its antigen remains unidentified. The read ends 3 residues before the CDR3 terminus; that terminus is restored from the germline J gene. The CDR3 covers 13 residues. Germline V gives CDR1 SNHLY, CDR2 FYNNEI. V dropped 8 bases and J dropped 10 bases, with 17 bases sitting between them. This record belongs to a study of T cell clonality in common variable immunodeficiency. Study observations and caveats: Fewer TCRbeta clones were shared among CVID subjects than controls. CVID subjects had higher TCRbeta clonality than healthy controls, most marked in about a third. Reportedly, TCR beta sequences from common variable immunodeficiency showed fewer deletions and N-nucleotide insertions.

Assay used: immunoSEQ multiplex PCR; TCRdb lists only in-frame clones, some missing. Found here are 50,000 to 60,000 clones, no singletons; the ten largest cover roughly 0.84%. This sequence joins TRBV2 and TRBJ1-4; tentative D call: TRBD1 (6 bases). The sequencing input was peripheral blood mononuclear cells. The sequence was obtained from a person between 18 and 70 years old in good health. CDR3 loop: CASLNREGGKLFF. The CDR3 bases that were read are TGTGCCAGCTTGAACAGGGAAGGGGGAAAA.